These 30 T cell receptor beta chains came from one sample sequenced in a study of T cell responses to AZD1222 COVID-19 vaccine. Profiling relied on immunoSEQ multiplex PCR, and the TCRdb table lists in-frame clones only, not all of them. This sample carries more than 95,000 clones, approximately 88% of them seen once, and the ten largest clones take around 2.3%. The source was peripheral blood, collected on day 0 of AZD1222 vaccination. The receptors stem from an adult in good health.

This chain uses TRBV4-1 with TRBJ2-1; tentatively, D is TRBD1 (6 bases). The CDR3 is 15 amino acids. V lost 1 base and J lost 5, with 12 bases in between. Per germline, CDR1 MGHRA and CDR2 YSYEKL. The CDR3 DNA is TGCGCCAGCAGCCAAGGTTGGACAGCAAACAATGAGCAGTTCTTC. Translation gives CASSQGWTANNEQFF.

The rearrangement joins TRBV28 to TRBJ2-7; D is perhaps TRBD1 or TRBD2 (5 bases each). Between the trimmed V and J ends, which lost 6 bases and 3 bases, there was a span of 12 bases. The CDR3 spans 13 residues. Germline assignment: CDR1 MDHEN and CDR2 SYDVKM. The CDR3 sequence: CASRSGTNYEQYF. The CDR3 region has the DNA TGTGCCAGCAGAAGTGGGACCAACTACGAGCAGTACTTC.

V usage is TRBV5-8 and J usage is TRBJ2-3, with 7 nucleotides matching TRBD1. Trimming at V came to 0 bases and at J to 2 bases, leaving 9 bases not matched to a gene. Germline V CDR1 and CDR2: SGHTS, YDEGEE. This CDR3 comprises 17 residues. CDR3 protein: CASSLATGTDLTDTQYF. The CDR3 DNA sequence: TGTGCCAGCAGCTTGGCCACCGGGACAGACCTCACAGATACGCAGTATTTT.

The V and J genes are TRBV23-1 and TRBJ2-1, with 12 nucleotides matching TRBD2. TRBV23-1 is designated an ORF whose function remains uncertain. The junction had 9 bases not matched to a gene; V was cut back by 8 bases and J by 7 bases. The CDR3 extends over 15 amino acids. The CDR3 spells CASGSTSGSHNEQFF. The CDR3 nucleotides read TGCGCCAGCGGATCGACTAGCGGGAGTCATAATGAGCAGTTCTTC.

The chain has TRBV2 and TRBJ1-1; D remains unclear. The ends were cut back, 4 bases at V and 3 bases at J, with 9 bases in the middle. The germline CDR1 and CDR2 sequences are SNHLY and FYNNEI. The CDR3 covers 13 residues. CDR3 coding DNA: TGTGCCAGCAGTGTTAGGGTGGACACTGAAGCTTTCTTT. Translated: CASSVRVDTEAFF.

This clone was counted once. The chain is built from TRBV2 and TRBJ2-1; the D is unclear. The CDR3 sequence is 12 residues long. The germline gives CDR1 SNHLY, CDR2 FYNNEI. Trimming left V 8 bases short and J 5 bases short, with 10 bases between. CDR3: CASSTFNNEQFF. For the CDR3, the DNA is TGTGCCAGCTCCACGTTCAACAATGAGCAGTTCTTC.

The CDR3 region has the DNA TGTGCCAGCAGCTTAGAGCCAATCTCGGGCTATGGCTACACCTTC. This sequence encodes CASSLEPISGYGYTF. This chain joins TRBV11-3 and TRBJ1-2; no clear D gene. The CDR3 is made up of 15 amino acids. The germline gives CDR1 SGHNT, CDR2 YENEEA. V gave up 0 bases and J gave up 4 bases, with 12 bases separating them.

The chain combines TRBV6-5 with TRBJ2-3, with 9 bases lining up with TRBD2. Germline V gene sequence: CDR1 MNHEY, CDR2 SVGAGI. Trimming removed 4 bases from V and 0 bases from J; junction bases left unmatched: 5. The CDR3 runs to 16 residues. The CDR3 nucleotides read TGTGCCAGCAGTTTCTCTAGCGGGGCTAGCACAGATACGCAGTATTTT. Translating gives CASSFSSGASTDTQYF.

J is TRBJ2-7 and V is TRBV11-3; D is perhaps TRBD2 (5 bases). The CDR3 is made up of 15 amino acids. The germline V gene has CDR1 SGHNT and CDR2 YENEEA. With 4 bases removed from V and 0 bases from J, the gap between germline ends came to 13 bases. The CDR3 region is CASSSYHRDSYEQYF. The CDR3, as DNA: TGTGCCAGCAGCTCTTACCACCGGGACTCCTACGAGCAGTACTTC. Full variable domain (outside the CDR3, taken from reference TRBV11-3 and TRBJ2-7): EAGVVQSPRYKIIEKKQPVAFWCNPISGHNTLYWYLQNLGQGPELLIRYENEEAVDDSQLPKDRFSAERLKGVDSTLKIQPAELGDSAVYLCASSSYHRDSYEQYFGPGTRLTVT.

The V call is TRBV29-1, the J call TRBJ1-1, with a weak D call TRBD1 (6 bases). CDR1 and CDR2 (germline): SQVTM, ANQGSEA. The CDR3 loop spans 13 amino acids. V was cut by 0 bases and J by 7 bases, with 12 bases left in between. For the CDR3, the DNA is TGCAGCGTTGAAGATCGTGGGGGCCTTGAAGCTTTCTTT. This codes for CSVEDRGGLEAFF.

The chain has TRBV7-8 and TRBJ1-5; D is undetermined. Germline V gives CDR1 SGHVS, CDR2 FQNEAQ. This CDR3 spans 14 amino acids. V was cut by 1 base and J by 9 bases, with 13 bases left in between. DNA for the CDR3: TGTGCCAGCAGCTTAGTTGGAAGGGCCGGGCCCCAGCATTTT. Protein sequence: CASSLVGRAGPQHF.

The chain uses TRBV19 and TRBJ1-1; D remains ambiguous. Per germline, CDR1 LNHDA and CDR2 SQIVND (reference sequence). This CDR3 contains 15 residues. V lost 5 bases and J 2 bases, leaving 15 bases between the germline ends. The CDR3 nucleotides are TGTGCCAGTAGTCCCATCTCACGGGGAAACACTGAAGCTTTCTTT. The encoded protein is CASSPISRGNTEAFF.

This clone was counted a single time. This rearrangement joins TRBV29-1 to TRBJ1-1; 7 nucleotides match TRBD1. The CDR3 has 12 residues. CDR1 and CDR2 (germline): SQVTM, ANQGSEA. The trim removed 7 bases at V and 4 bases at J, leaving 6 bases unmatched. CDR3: CSGGQAGTEAFF. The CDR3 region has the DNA TGCAGCGGAGGACAGGCGGGCACTGAAGCTTTCTTT.

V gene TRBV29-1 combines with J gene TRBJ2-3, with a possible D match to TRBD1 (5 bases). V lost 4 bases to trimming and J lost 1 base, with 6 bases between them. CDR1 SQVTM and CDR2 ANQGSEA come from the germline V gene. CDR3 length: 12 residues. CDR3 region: CSVATGTDTQYF. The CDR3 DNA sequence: TGCAGCGTTGCGACAGGCACAGATACGCAGTATTTT.

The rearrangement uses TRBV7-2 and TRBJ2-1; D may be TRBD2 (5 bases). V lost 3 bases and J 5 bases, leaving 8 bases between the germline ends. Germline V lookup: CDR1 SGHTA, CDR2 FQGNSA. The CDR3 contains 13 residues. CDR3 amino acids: CASSFQRDNEQFF. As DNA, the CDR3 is TGTGCCAGCAGCTTCCAGAGGGACAATGAGCAGTTCTTC. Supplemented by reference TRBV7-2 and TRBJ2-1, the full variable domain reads GAGVSQSPSNKVTEKGKDVELRCDPISGHTALYWYRQSLGQGLEFLIYFQGNSAPDKSGLPSDRFSAERTGGSVSTLTIQRTQQEDSAVYLCASSFQRDNEQFFGPGTRLTVL.

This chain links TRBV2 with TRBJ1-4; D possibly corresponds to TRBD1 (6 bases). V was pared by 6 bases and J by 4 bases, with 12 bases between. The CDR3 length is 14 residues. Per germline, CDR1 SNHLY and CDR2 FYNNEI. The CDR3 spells CASRKTGINEKLFF. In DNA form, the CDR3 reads TGTGCCAGCAGGAAGACAGGAATTAATGAAAAACTGTTTTTT.

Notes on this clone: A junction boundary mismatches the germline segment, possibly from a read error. CDR3 residues: CASREIDATGAFF. The CDR3 DNA is TGTGCCAGCAGAGAGATAGACGCAACTGGAGCTTTCTTT. The chain links TRBV27 to TRBJ1-1; D unresolved. From germline, CDR1 is MNHEY and CDR2 SMNVEV (reference sequence). The CDR3 covers 13 residues.

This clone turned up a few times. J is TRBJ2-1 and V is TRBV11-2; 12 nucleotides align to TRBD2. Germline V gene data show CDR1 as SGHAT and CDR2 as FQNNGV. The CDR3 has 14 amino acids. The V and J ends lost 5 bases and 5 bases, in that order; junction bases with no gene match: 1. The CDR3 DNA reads TGTGCCAGCAGCGGGACTAGCGGGCACAATGAGCAGTTCTTC. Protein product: CASSGTSGHNEQFF. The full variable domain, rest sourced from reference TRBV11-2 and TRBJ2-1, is EAGVAQSPRYKIIEKRQSVAFWCNPISGHATLYWYQQILGQGPKLLIQFQNNGVVDDSQLPKDRFSAERLKGVDSTLKIQPAKLEDSAVYLCASSGTSGHNEQFFGPGTRLTVL.

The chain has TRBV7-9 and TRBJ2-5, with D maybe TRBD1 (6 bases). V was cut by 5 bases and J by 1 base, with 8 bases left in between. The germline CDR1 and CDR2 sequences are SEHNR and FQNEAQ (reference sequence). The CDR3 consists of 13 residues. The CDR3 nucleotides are TGTGCCAGCAGCAGGGGGACCCAAGAGACCCAGTACTTC. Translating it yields CASSRGTQETQYF.

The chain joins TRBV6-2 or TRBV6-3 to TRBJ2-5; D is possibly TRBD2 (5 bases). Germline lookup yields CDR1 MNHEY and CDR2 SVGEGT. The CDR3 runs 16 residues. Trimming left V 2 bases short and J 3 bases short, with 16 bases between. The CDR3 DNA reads TGTGCCAGCAGTTACGTACAGCGGCGGGTGGAAGAGACCCAGTACTTC. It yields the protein CASSYVQRRVEETQYF.

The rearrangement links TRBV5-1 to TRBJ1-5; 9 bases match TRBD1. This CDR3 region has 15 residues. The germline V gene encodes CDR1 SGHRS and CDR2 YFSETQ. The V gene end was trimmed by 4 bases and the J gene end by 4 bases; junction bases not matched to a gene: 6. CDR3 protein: CASSEGQGPNQPQHF. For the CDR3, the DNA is TGCGCCAGCAGCGAGGGACAGGGACCGAATCAGCCCCAGCATTTT.

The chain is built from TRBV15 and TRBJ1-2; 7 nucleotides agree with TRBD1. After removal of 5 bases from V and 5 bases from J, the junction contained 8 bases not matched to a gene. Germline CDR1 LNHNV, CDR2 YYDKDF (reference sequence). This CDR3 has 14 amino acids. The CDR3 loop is CATSPGGQEYGYTF. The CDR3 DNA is TGTGCCACCAGCCCTGGTGGACAGGAGTATGGCTACACCTTC. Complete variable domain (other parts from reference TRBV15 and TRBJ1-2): DAMVIQNPRYQVTQFGKPVTLSCSQTLNHNVMYWYQQKSSQAPKLLFHYYDKDFNNEADTPDNFQSRRPNTSFCFLDIRSPGLGDTAMYLCATSPGGQEYGYTFGSGTRLTVV.

CDR3 nucleotide sequence: TGTGCCAGCAGGTCACAGGGAATCTATGGCTACACCTTC. It is translated as CASRSQGIYGYTF. V and J are TRBV12-3 or TRBV12-4 and TRBJ1-2, with TRBD1 as a possible D gene (6 bases). Trimming removed 6 bases from V and 4 bases from J, with 12 bases in between. This CDR3 contains 13 residues.

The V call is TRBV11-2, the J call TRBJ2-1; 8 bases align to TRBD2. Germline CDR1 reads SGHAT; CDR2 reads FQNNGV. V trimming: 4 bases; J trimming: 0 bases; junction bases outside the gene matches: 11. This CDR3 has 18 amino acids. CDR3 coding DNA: TGTGCCAGCAGCTCCTGGGGCGGGGGGCGGAGCTCCTACAATGAGCAGTTCTTC. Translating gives CASSSWGGGRSSYNEQFF.

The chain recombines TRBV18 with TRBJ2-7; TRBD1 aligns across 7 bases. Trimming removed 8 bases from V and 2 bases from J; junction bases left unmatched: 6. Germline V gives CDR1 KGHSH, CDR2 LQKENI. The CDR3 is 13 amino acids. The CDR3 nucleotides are TGTGCCAGCACTTACGGGACAGCCTACGAGCAGTACTTC. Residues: CASTYGTAYEQYF.

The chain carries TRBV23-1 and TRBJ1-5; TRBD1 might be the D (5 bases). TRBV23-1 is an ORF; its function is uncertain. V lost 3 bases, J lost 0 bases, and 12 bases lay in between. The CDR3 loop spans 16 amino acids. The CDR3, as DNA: TGCGCCAGCAGTCACCCGACAGAATATAGCAATCAGCCCCAGCATTTT. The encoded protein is CASSHPTEYSNQPQHF.

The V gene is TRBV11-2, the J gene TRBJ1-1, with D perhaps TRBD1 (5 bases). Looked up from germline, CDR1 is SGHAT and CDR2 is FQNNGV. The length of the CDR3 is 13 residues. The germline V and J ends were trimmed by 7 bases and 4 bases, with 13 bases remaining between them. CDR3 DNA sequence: TGTGCCAGCACCACGGGCGGGGCCACTGAAGCTTTCTTT. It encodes CASTTGGATEAFF.

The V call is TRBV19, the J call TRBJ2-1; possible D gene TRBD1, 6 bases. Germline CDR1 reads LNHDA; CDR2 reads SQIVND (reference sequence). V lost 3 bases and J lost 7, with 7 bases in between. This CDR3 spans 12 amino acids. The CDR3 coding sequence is TGTGCCAGTAGTATGAGGGGGAATGAGCAGTTCTTC. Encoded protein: CASSMRGNEQFF.

In DNA, the CDR3 is TGTGCCAGCAGTTACGCACAGGGGTCGGGGACTGAAGCTTTCTTT. Protein: CASSYAQGSGTEAFF. V gene TRBV6-5 combines with J gene TRBJ1-1, with 7 bases that match TRBD1. The CDR3 length is 15 residues. CDR1 is MNHEY and CDR2 is SVGAGI in the germline V gene. Losses at the gene ends were 2 bases for V and 5 bases for J; bases not matched to a gene: 8.

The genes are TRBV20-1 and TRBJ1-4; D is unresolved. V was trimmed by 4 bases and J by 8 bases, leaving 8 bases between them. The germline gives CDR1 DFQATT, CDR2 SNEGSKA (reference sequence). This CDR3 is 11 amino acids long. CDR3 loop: CSAIFREKLFF. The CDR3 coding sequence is TGCAGTGCTATTTTCAGGGAAAAACTGTTTTTT.